The clone carrying this T cell receptor (beta chain) has a single count. The sample comes from a study of blood T cell repertoires in COVID-19. Assay used: immunoSEQ multiplex PCR; TCRdb lists only in-frame clones, some missing. The sample has around 420,000 clones, roughly 88% seen once. Germline loops: CDR1 LNHDA, CDR2 SQIVND (reference sequence). The V and J ends lost 0 bases and 2 bases respectively, with 10 bases between them. The CDR3 totals 16 residues. The source of this sequence is a woman aged 40 to 49 with acute COVID-19. What was sequenced was PBMCs or T cells enriched from blood (not recorded which). This chain connects TRBV19 to TRBJ1-4; D call uncertain. DNA of the CDR3: TGTGCCAGTAGTATAGACAGGTGGGCGACTAATGAAAAACTGTTTTTT. Translated: CASSIDRWATNEKLFF.